These 6 T cell receptor beta chains were sequenced from one sample in a study of Ad26.COV2.S vaccination and SARS-CoV-2 variants. Using immunoSEQ multiplex PCR, the repertoire was profiled, and TCRdb retains in-frame clones only, with some absent. The sample records 300,000 to 450,000 clones, around 84% being singletons. Treatment of the sample: some 20 received Ad26.COV2.S at low or high dose, single or two shots; about 5 received placebo; per-sample allocation not given. The investigators took samples on day 63 after the first vaccine or placebo injection. The sample was peripheral blood, taken in a trial of Ad26.COV2.S vaccine versus placebo. The receptors were sampled from a person aged 18-60 years who received the Ad26.COV2.S COVID-19 vaccine or a placebo.

The chain combines TRBV7-2 with TRBJ2-7; TRBD1 matches at 8 bases. Trimming cost V 7 bases and J 3 bases; bases outside gene matches: 14. The CDR3 is 16 residues long. The germline V gene encodes CDR1 SGHTA and CDR2 FQGNSA. The CDR3 DNA sequence: TGTGCCAGCACACCGCGATTAGGACAGGGTCACTACGAGCAGTACTTC. Its translation: CASTPRLGQGHYEQYF.

The chain combines TRBV7-9 with TRBJ2-2; D gene uncertain. CDR3 length: 12 amino acids. CDR1 is SEHNR, CDR2 FQNEAQ, per germline (reference sequence). Trimming pared 7 bases from V and 7 bases from J, leaving 10 bases between. The DNA for the CDR3 is TGTGCCAGCAACCACGCCAGCGGGGAGCTGTTTTTT. Translating it yields CASNHASGELFF.

This chain uses TRBV24-1 with TRBJ1-5, with a tentative D call TRBD1 (5 bases). CDR3 size: 13 residues. Germline V gene lookup returns CDR1 KGHDR and CDR2 SFDVKD. V lost 4 bases and J 9 bases, leaving 12 bases between the germline ends. CDR3 residues: CATSDRGGSPQHF. In DNA, the CDR3 is TGTGCCACCAGTGACCGGGGGGGGTCGCCCCAGCATTTT.

This chain connects TRBV7-2 to TRBJ2-7; no definite D call. The germline V gene encodes CDR1 SGHTA and CDR2 FQGNSA. V was clipped by 2 bases and J by 2 bases, with 19 bases between them. This CDR3 is 17 amino acids long. CDR3 amino acids: CASSLMLSSPEAYEQYF. The CDR3, as DNA: TGTGCCAGCAGCTTAATGTTATCCAGCCCAGAAGCCTACGAGCAGTACTTC.

The chain links TRBV7-9 to TRBJ1-4; D remains ambiguous. Trimming shortened V by 2 bases and J by 0 bases, and 7 bases separated the two germline ends. The CDR3 covers 15 residues. Germline V lookup: CDR1 SEHNR, CDR2 FQNEAQ (reference sequence). For the CDR3, the DNA is TGTGCCAGCAGCTTAATACAGCCAACTAATGAAAAACTGTTTTTT. It is translated as CASSLIQPTNEKLFF.

The rearrangement uses TRBV7-6 and TRBJ2-1; 7 nucleotides line up with TRBD1. This CDR3 spans 15 amino acids. Germline CDR1 is SGHVS and CDR2 is FNYEAQ. V was clipped by 1 base and J by 6 bases; unmatched bases: 6. This CDR3 is CASSLEGARTNEQFF. DNA of the CDR3: TGTGCCAGCAGCTTAGAGGGGGCTAGAACCAATGAGCAGTTCTTC.